These T cell receptor beta chains were read from a single sample in a study of response to subunit inactivated influenza vaccine. TCRdb fed the RT-PCR reads into MiXCR, producing one record per CDR3 protein. This sample has about 800,000 distinct CDR3 sequences, with around 21% found just once. This material consisted of PBMCs from blood, taken roughly 5 days after vaccination. All receptors come from a man aged 50 to 60 who received an inactivated influenza vaccine. The CDR3 runs from the conserved cysteine through the conserved F or W. A D gene is named only where the DNA matches it firmly. Not all rows give a size; the values are once, few, many and, for expanded clones, a class.

CDR3 length | D gene | clone size | J gene | V gene | CDR3 protein | CDR3 DNA
13 | NA | few | TRBJ1-3 | TRBV12-3/TRBV12-4 | CASSFFLGNTIYF | TGTGCCAGCAGTTTCTTTCTTGGAAACACCATATATTTT
17 | TRBD2 | NA | TRBJ2-2 | TRBV12-3/TRBV12-4 | CASSFQAGVRNTGELFF | TGTGCCAGCAGTTTCCAAGCGGGAGTTCGGAACACCGGGGAGCTGTTTTTT
13 | NA | NA | TRBJ1-1 | TRBV6-5 | CASRLAMNTEAFF | TGTGCCAGCAGATTAGCTATGAACACTGAAGCTTTCTTT
16 | NA | NA | TRBJ2-1 | TRBV7-9 | CASSLGSIGTGNEQFF | TGTGCCAGCAGCTTAGGTAGTATAGGAACGGGGAATGAGCAGTTCTTC
15 | TRBD1 | few | TRBJ2-5 | TRBV20-1 | CSGPRGTGPEETQYF | TGCAGTGGCCCCCGCGGGACAGGGCCGGAAGAGACCCAGTACTTC
16 | NA | few | TRBJ1-6 | TRBV5-1 | CASSQTTGSYNSPLHF | TGCGCCAGCAGCCAAACGACGGGCTCCTATAATTCACCCCTCCACTTT
10 | NA | few | TRBJ1-4 | TRBV20-1 | CSARNPKLFF | TGCAGTGCTAGAAATCCAAAACTGTTTTTT
17 | TRBD2 | few | TRBJ2-1 | TRBV6-5 | CASSYSMGVGLAGREFF | TGTGCCAGCAGTTACTCTATGGGGGTGGGACTAGCGGGTAGGGAGTTCTTC
17 | NA | NA | TRBJ1-6 | TRBV9 | CASSSQYRTTYNSPLHF | TGTGCCAGCAGCTCCCAATACAGAACTACCTATAATTCACCCCTCCACTTT
14 | TRBD1 | NA | TRBJ2-5 | TRBV5-1 | CASTYVDREETQYF | TGCGCCAGCACCTATGTCGACAGGGAAGAGACCCAGTACTTC
15 | TRBD2 | few | TRBJ2-3 | TRBV7-2 | CASSLMTSGRHTQYF | TGTGCCAGCAGCCTAATGACTAGCGGGAGACATACGCAGTATTTT
12 | TRBD2 | many | TRBJ2-1 | TRBV12-3/TRBV12-4 | CASSLGLDEQFF | TGTGCCAGCAGCCTCGGACTAGATGAGCAGTTCTTC
15 | TRBD1 | NA | TRBJ2-2 | TRBV12-3/TRBV12-4 | CASSSGTGGTGELFF | TGTGCCAGCAGTTCCGGGACAGGGGGCACCGGGGAGCTGTTTTTT
15 | TRBD1 | NA | TRBJ1-2 | TRBV24-1 | CATSDGGTGTGGYTF | TGTGCCACCAGTGATGGAGGGACAGGGACCGGTGGCTACACCTTC
12 | NA | NA | TRBJ1-5 | TRBV15 | CATGQTNQPQHF | TGTGCCACCGGGCAGACCAATCAGCCCCAGCATTTT